Listed here is a single T cell receptor (beta chain). The data belong to a study of technical replicates of blood from several donors. The assay was immunoSEQ multiplex PCR, and TCRdb's table has in-frame clones only and misses some. The sample yields about 82,000 clones, roughly 95% seen once. Germline lookup yields CDR1 SEHNR and CDR2 FQNEAQ (reference sequence). The germline V and J ends were trimmed by 0 bases and 9 bases, with 9 bases remaining between them. CDR3 length: 13 amino acids. The genes are TRBV7-9 and TRBJ2-1, with D perhaps matching TRBD1 (5 bases). The TCR sequence derives from a human donor in good health. Sequenced sample: T cells isolated from PBMCs. Written as DNA, the CDR3 is TGTGCCAGCAGCTTAGCGCTGCAGGGTGAGCAGTTCTTC. Translating gives CASSLALQGEQFF.